This entry is about one TCR beta chain. Its antigen is unknown. Within one base of it there is no much larger clone, and no base qualities were kept. Collaborating institutions collected whole blood in K2EDTA tubes following their own protocols. Collaborator samples were shipped for TCRbeta analysis as frozen whole blood, isolated PBMCs, or DNA extracted from either sample type. TCRbeta CDR3 regions were amplified from genomic DNA using the immunoSEQ Assay, a bias-controlled multiplex PCR. Turning to the authors' computational methods: Within the assay, amplification of reference gene primers was used to estimate how many nucleated cells each sample contained. To quantify the absolute abundance of each unique TCRbeta CDR3 rearrangement, sequence reads were collapsed and filtered. For each sample, productive Simpson clonality was calculated as the square root of Simpson's diversity index over productive rearrangements. Held by TCRdb, this immuneACCESS table contains in-frame sequences only and omits some clones. Under half of the omission traces to an unresolved V gene where checked; the cause of the rest is unknown. V and J calls and clone size are as listed in that table; D and trimming were resolved from the DNA. Present in this sample are over 25,000 clones, about 87% of which were seen just once. The ten largest clones add up to roughly an eighth of the sample.

This sample is drawn from a study of blood T cell repertoires in COVID-19 (dated by TCRdb to between 2020 and 2021). With respect to the entire study: Samples covering the acute and convalescent phases of COVID-19 were provided by collaborators in the United States, Italy and Spain. The prospective study material was composed of cDNA or gDNA derived from T cells, B-cell-depleted T cells, or PBMCs. The dataset comprised deeply sampled blood TCRbeta repertoires from subjects exposed to, actively infected with, or recovered from COVID-19. Where available, HLA class I and class II types were taken from metadata supplied by the sample provider and were not determined by assay-based typing. Sample metadata almost always included a de-identified subject ID, COVID-19 status, age in years and sex. The repertoires were made available in a free public database intended to serve as a resource for research on the immune response to SARS-CoV-2. The samples were drawn from two sources: the first 160 participants of the ongoing ImmuneRACE study, and 1,200 or so subjects contributed by 6 global collaborators.

CDR1 and CDR2 were assigned from the germline V gene (reference sequence) as DFQATT and SNEGSKA. The CDR3 spans 15 residues, from the cysteine through the phenylalanine. Of the read, only the CDR3 DNA is kept; its 45 bases are in frame from base 1. The germline ends are 16 bases apart after V is trimmed by 3 bases and J by 4 bases. Overall results and qualifications from the work: The amount of clinical and demographic metadata varied by source and participant and was provided uncurated.

Sample: peripheral blood. This TCR was sampled from a human donor in a cohort sampled during active COVID-19. The donor label of this sample is uncertain. The chain is encoded by TRBV20-1 joined to TRBJ2-1; the D region possibly corresponds to TRBD1 (7 bases align). The DNA sequence is as follows: TGCAGTGCTAGTAACAGGGGAGGTTATTACAATGAGCAGTTCTTC. Its product reads: CSASNRGGYYNEQFF.